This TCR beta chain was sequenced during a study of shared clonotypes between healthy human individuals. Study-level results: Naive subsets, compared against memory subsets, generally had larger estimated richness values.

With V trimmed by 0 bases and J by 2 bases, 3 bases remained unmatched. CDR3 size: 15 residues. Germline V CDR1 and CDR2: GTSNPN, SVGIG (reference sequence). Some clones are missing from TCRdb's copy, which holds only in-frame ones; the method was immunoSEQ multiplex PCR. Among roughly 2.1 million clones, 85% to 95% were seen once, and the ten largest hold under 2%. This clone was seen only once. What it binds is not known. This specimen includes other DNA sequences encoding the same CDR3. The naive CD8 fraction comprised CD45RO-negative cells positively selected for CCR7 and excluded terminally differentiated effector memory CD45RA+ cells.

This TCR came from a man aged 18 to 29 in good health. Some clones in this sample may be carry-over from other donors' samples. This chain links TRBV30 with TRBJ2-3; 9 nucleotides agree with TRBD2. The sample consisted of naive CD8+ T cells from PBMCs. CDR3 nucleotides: TGTGCCTGGAGTGTATTAGCGGGAGTCACAGATACGCAGTATTTT. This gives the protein CAWSVLAGVTDTQYF.